Presented here are 31 T cell receptor beta chains from one specimen sequenced in a study of T cell responses to AZD1222 COVID-19 vaccine. Profiling relied on immunoSEQ multiplex PCR, and the TCRdb table lists in-frame clones only, not all of them. Found here are under 150,000 clones, about 92% of them singletons; the top ten hold 2.5% to 3.5%. The material was peripheral blood, obtained on day 0 of AZD1222 vaccination. These receptors all come from an adult in good health.

V usage is TRBV6-2 or TRBV6-3 and J usage is TRBJ2-3; 7 positions match TRBD2. J lost 0 bases, V lost 2 bases, and 8 bases had no gene match. Germline CDR1 reads MNHEY; CDR2 reads SVGEGT. This CDR3 is built from 17 residues. Written as DNA, the CDR3 is TGTGCCAGCAGTTACGTTAGAGCGGGGTTGAGCACAGATACGCAGTATTTT. Its protein product is CASSYVRAGLSTDTQYF.

The V gene is TRBV5-4, the J gene TRBJ1-1; TRBD1 matches at 7 bases. The CDR3 loop spans 14 amino acids. J lost 10 bases, V lost 0 bases, and 9 bases had no gene match. Germline V lookup: CDR1 SGHNT, CDR2 YYREEE (reference sequence). CDR3 bases: TGTGCCAGCAGCTTGGAGACCCAGGGGGTTGGAGCTTTCTTT. This codes for CASSLETQGVGAFF.

This sequence joins TRBV28 and TRBJ1-6; D gene uncertain. Trimming stripped 8 bases from V and 0 bases from J, with 8 bases between. Germline V lookup: CDR1 MDHEN, CDR2 SYDVKM. This CDR3 comprises 14 residues. CDR3: CASGLSSYNSPLHF. The CDR3 bases are TGTGCCAGCGGCCTATCCTCCTATAATTCACCCCTCCACTTT.

This clone occurred a few times. V usage is TRBV18 and J usage is TRBJ1-1; the match to TRBD1 covers 7 bases. The CDR3 covers 15 residues. The germline V gene encodes CDR1 KGHSH and CDR2 LQKENI. V lost 6 bases to trimming and J lost 4 bases; unmatched junction nucleotides: 11. The CDR3 reads CASSSSGGVATEAFF. In DNA, the CDR3 is TGTGCCAGCTCCTCCTCAGGGGGGGTCGCCACTGAAGCTTTCTTT.

The chain joins TRBV6-5 to TRBJ1-2; D not certain. The germline V gene encodes CDR1 MNHEY and CDR2 SVGAGI. This CDR3 contains 12 residues. Trimming stripped 2 bases from V and 3 bases from J, with 4 bases between. The CDR3 region has the DNA TGTGCCAGCAGTTACGGGTACTATGGCTACACCTTC. Its translation: CASSYGYYGYTF.

The J gene is TRBJ2-1, the V gene TRBV19, with TRBD2 matching over 8 bases. CDR1 and CDR2 (germline): LNHDA, SQIVND (reference sequence). The V gene end was trimmed by 6 bases and the J gene end by 3 bases; junction bases not matched to a gene: 7. CDR3 length: 15 residues. CDR3 in DNA: TGTGCCAGTAGCCTTACTAGCGGAGACTACAATGAGCAGTTCTTC. It yields the protein CASSLTSGDYNEQFF.

This rearrangement joins TRBV5-1 to TRBJ1-5; possible D gene TRBD1, 6 bases. This CDR3 contains 14 residues. The V gene's germline CDR1 is SGHRS and CDR2 YFSETQ. The V gene lost 3 bases and the J gene lost 4 bases, with 11 bases spanning the gap. DNA for the CDR3: TGCGCCAGCAGCTGGGACGGACAGAATCAGCCCCAGCATTTT. Encoded protein: CASSWDGQNQPQHF.

The chain uses TRBV10-2 and TRBJ2-3; 13 nucleotides agree with TRBD2. Germline V gene sequence: CDR1 WSHSY, CDR2 SAAADI. With V trimmed by 6 bases and J by 6 bases, 3 bases remained unmatched. CDR3 length equals 14 residues. The CDR3: CASRGTSGKDTQYF. CDR3 nucleotides: TGCGCCAGCAGGGGGACTAGCGGGAAGGATACGCAGTATTTT.

This sequence joins TRBV5-4 and TRBJ1-1; D is uncertain. Germline assignment: CDR1 SGHNT and CDR2 YYREEE (reference sequence). This CDR3 contains 13 residues. Trimming removed 0 bases at V and 4 bases at J, with 7 bases between. As DNA, the CDR3 is TGTGCCAGCAGCTTGGTGGGGATCACTGAAGCTTTCTTT. Protein sequence: CASSLVGITEAFF. Drawing the rest from reference TRBV5-4 and TRBJ1-1, the complete variable domain is ETGVTQSPTHLIKTRGQQVTLRCSSQSGHNTVSWYQQALGQGPQFIFQYYREEENGRGNFPPRFSGLQFPNYSSELNVNALELDDSALYLCASSLVGITEAFFGQGTRLTVV.

The chain is built from TRBV19 and TRBJ1-2; 8 bases line up with TRBD1. This CDR3 is built from 13 residues. V lost 7 bases, J lost 5 bases, and 6 bases stayed unmatched. In germline, CDR1 is LNHDA, CDR2 SQIVND (reference sequence). This chain's CDR3 is CASINQGAYGYTF. The CDR3 DNA is TGTGCCAGTATTAACCAGGGGGCTTATGGCTACACCTTC.

The chain uses TRBV5-6 and TRBJ1-2; D not resolved. This CDR3 has 14 residues. Germline CDR1 is SGHDT and CDR2 is YYEEEE. The V gene lost 0 bases and the J gene lost 6 bases, with 12 bases spanning the gap. Here the CDR3 reads CASSLDGKVDGYTF. The CDR3 coding sequence is TGTGCCAGCAGCTTGGATGGGAAGGTTGATGGCTACACCTTC.

The chain combines TRBV6-2 or TRBV6-3 with TRBJ2-1; a possible D gene is TRBD1 (5 bases). There are 15 residues in the CDR3. Germline CDR1 reads MNHEY; CDR2 reads SVGEGT. V was clipped by 5 bases and J by 9 bases, with 20 bases between them. CDR3 in DNA: TGTGCCAGCAGTCCAGTGAGCCTAGGGGAACTTGAGCAGTTCTTC. Translated, it gives CASSPVSLGELEQFF.

V and J are TRBV3-1 (or the pseudogene TRBV3-2) and TRBJ2-2; D remains ambiguous. CDR1 is LGHDT, CDR2 YNNKEL, per germline (reference sequence). The CDR3 spans 16 residues. V was shortened by 0 bases and J by 3 bases, with 11 bases between the two germline ends. The DNA of the CDR3 is TGTGCCAGCAGCCAAGAAGGTGCTGGGTACACCGGGGAGCTGTTTTTT. Translating it yields CASSQEGAGYTGELFF.

V gene TRBV29-1 combines with J gene TRBJ2-1; the D gene is possibly TRBD2 (6 bases). The V end lost 4 bases, the J end lost 3 bases, and 16 bases lay between the germline ends. The CDR3 is 15 amino acids. The V gene's germline CDR1 is SQVTM and CDR2 ANQGSEA. For the CDR3, the DNA is TGCAGCGTTGCAGCGGGTGAGTCCCTCTACAATGAGCAGTTCTTC. Amino acids: CSVAAGESLYNEQFF.

V and J are TRBV3-1 (or the pseudogene TRBV3-2) and TRBJ2-1, with D maybe TRBD2 (6 bases). V lost 0 bases and J lost 6, with 9 bases in between. This CDR3 comprises 14 residues. The germline V gene has CDR1 LGHDT and CDR2 YNNKEL (reference sequence). Here the CDR3 reads CASSQDNGGNEQFF. The CDR3 bases are TGTGCCAGCAGCCAAGATAACGGGGGCAATGAGCAGTTCTTC.

The rearrangement uses TRBV7-8 and TRBJ2-5; D gene ambiguous. This CDR3 has 13 amino acids. Deletions cut 4 bases from V and 4 bases from J, with 10 bases between. The germline V gene encodes CDR1 SGHVS and CDR2 FQNEAQ. CDR3 nucleotide sequence: TGTGCCAGCAGCTCCAGCACTCGAGAGACCCAGTACTTC. Its protein product is CASSSSTRETQYF. The full variable domain, completed using reference TRBV7-8 and TRBJ2-5, is GAGVSQSPRYKVAKRGQDVALRCDPISGHVSLFWYQQALGQGPEFLTYFQNEAQLDKSGLPSDRFFAERPEGSVSTLKIQRTQQEDSAVYLCASSSSTRETQYFGPGTRLLVL.

This chain connects TRBV4-1 to TRBJ1-5; the D is unclear. The ends were cut back, 1 base at V and 7 bases at J, with 14 bases in the middle. There are 15 residues in the CDR3. Germline V gene data show CDR1 as MGHRA and CDR2 as YSYEKL. CDR3 sequence reads: CASSQGLVGIQPQHF. The CDR3 region has the DNA TGCGCCAGCAGCCAAGGGCTCGTGGGTATCCAGCCCCAGCATTTT.

J is TRBJ1-5 and V is TRBV15, with D hard to call. The germline CDR1 and CDR2 sequences are LNHNV and YYDKDF (reference sequence). CDR3 length: 13 amino acids. V was shortened by 6 bases and J by 0 bases, with 6 bases between the two germline ends. CDR3 amino acids: CATRGYSNQPQHF. The CDR3 nucleotides read TGTGCCACCAGAGGTTATAGCAATCAGCCCCAGCATTTT.

This clone turned up a few times. DNA of the CDR3: TGTGCCAGCAGATCGACTGGGGCGGGAAACACCATATATTTT. Its protein product is CASRSTGAGNTIYF. The V and J genes are TRBV6-4 and TRBJ1-3; the D gene is possibly TRBD1 (5 bases). This CDR3 is 14 amino acids long. The V and J ends lost 6 bases and 4 bases respectively, with 13 bases between them. Germline lookup yields CDR1 MRHNA and CDR2 SNTAGT.

This chain connects TRBV2 to TRBJ1-2; D perhaps matches TRBD1 (6 bases). Trimming shortened V by 5 bases and J by 4 bases, and 17 bases separated the two germline ends. The CDR3 consists of 15 residues. The germline V gene has CDR1 SNHLY and CDR2 FYNNEI. The CDR3 sequence: CASSSGGAFSYGYTF. CDR3 coding DNA: TGTGCCAGCAGTTCGGGGGGCGCCTTCTCCTATGGCTACACCTTC.

The chain recombines TRBV9 with TRBJ2-1; 9 bases line up with TRBD2. CDR1 and CDR2 (germline): SGDLS, YYNGEE. V lost 1 base and J lost 5; bases outside the gene matches: 4. The CDR3 totals 15 residues. CDR3 sequence reads: CASSVRTSADNEQFF. The CDR3 DNA is TGTGCCAGCAGCGTACGGACTAGCGCCGACAATGAGCAGTTCTTC.

The chain uses TRBV3-1 (or the pseudogene TRBV3-2) and TRBJ2-7, with 9 bases lining up with TRBD2. The CDR3 loop spans 14 amino acids. Germline CDR1 and CDR2: LGHDT and YNNKEL (reference sequence). The V gene end was trimmed by 9 bases and the J gene end by 0 bases; junction bases not matched to a gene: 6. The CDR3 spells CASAGTSNSYEQYF. The CDR3 DNA reads TGTGCCAGTGCAGGGACTAGCAACTCCTACGAGCAGTACTTC.

The rearrangement uses TRBV30 and TRBJ1-5; D call uncertain. There are 13 residues in the CDR3. Germline values: CDR1 GTSNPN, CDR2 SVGIG (reference sequence). V lost 0 bases, J lost 5 bases, and 8 bases lay in between. This CDR3 reads CAWSVQGYQPQHF. For the CDR3, the DNA is TGTGCCTGGAGTGTTCAAGGGTATCAGCCCCAGCATTTT. Combining the CDR3 with reference TRBV30 and TRBJ1-5 gives the whole variable domain SQTIHQWPATLVQPVGSPLSLECTVEGTSNPNLYWYRQAAGRGLQLLFYSVGIGQISSEVPQNLSASRPQDRQFILSSKKLLLSDSGFYLCAWSVQGYQPQHFGDGTRLSIL.

This clone is a singleton in its sample. CDR3: CASSLPQGLSTDTQYF. Written as DNA, the CDR3 is TGTGCCAGCAGCTTACCCCAGGGCCTTAGCACAGATACGCAGTATTTT. The rearrangement uses TRBV5-6 and TRBJ2-3; TRBD1 might be the D (5 bases). This CDR3 has 16 residues. Looked up from germline, CDR1 is SGHDT and CDR2 is YYEEEE. V lost 2 bases and J lost 0, with 13 bases in between.

Only a few counts were recorded for this clone. V usage is TRBV7-9 and J usage is TRBJ2-2; D is perhaps TRBD2 (6 bases). The germline gives CDR1 SEHNR, CDR2 FQNEAQ (reference sequence). The CDR3 contains 16 residues. Between the trimmed V and J ends, which lost 5 bases and 0 bases, there was a span of 13 bases. CDR3 loop: CASSRLAGSNTGELFF. CDR3 in DNA: TGTGCCAGCAGCCGCCTGGCGGGGTCGAACACCGGGGAGCTGTTTTTT.

This clone appeared a few times. This chain connects TRBV18 to TRBJ1-3; 7 nucleotides agree with TRBD1. Germline V gene lookup returns CDR1 KGHSH and CDR2 LQKENI. The trim removed 1 base at V and 0 bases at J, leaving 12 bases unmatched. The CDR3 consists of 19 residues. The DNA for the CDR3 is TGTGCCAGCTCACCACGAAAACAGGGGCTTGTCTACTCTGGAAACACCATATATTTT. Its translation is CASSPRKQGLVYSGNTIYF.

V gene TRBV12-5 combines with J gene TRBJ2-7, with TRBD1 matching over 10 bases. The J segment lost 6 bases and the V segment lost 0 bases, leaving 2 bases of the junction unmatched. CDR1 is LGHNT and CDR2 is FRNRAP in the germline V gene. This CDR3 spans 14 amino acids. The CDR3, as DNA: TGTGCTAGTGGTTTGGTCCGGGACAGGGGCGAGCAGTACTTC. It is translated as CASGLVRDRGEQYF.

The J gene is TRBJ1-2, the V gene TRBV12-3 or TRBV12-4; D unresolved. The CDR3 sequence is 12 residues long. V lost 3 bases and J lost 8, with 10 bases in between. CDR3 in amino acids: CASSLAGLGYTF. CDR3 in DNA: TGTGCCAGCAGTTTGGCAGGACTAGGCTACACCTTC.

The chain links TRBV2 to TRBJ1-5, with 7 bases identical to TRBD1. The V segment lost 2 bases and the J segment 5 bases; nucleotides outside the gene matches: 21. Per the germline V gene, CDR1 is SNHLY and CDR2 is FYNNEI. This CDR3 is 20 amino acids long. The CDR3 DNA reads TGTGCCAGCAGTGAACCTCTATCCCCCTTGACAGGGATTTATCATCAGCCCCAGCATTTT. This sequence encodes CASSEPLSPLTGIYHQPQHF.

The CDR3 DNA reads as TGTGCCAGCAGCTTGCCGGGACCGAAGACGAACACTGAAGCTTTCTTT. This gives the protein CASSLPGPKTNTEAFF. This chain uses TRBV5-5 with TRBJ1-1, with D perhaps TRBD1 (5 bases). The length of the CDR3 is 16 residues. Germline V gene sequence: CDR1 SGHKS, CDR2 YYEKEE (reference sequence). The V gene lost 1 base and the J gene lost 1 base, with 14 bases spanning the gap.

The V call is TRBV19, the J call TRBJ2-5; D gene ambiguous. CDR3 length: 12 amino acids. Germline V gene sequence: CDR1 LNHDA, CDR2 SQIVND (reference sequence). The CDR3 nucleotides read TGTGCAACGCGTGGGCGCCAAGAGACCCAGTACTTC. Translated, it gives CATRGRQETQYF.